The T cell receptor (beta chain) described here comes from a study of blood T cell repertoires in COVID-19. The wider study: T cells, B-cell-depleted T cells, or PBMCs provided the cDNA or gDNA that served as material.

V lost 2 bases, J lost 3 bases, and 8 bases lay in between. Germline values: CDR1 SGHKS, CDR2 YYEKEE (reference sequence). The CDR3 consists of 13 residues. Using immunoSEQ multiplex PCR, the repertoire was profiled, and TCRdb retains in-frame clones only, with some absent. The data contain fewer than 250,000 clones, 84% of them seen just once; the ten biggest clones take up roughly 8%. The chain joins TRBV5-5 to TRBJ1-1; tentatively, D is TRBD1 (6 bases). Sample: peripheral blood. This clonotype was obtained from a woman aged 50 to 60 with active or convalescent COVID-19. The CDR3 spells CASSFRGYTEAFF. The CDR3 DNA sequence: TGTGCCAGCAGCTTTAGGGGGTACACTGAAGCTTTCTTT.